Listed here are 25 T cell receptor beta chains from one sample, sequenced in a study of human T cells and chemical hapten exposure. TCRdb analysed the RACE reads with MiXCR anew, one entry per CDR3 protein. Of 95,000 to 150,000 distinct CDR3 sequences detected, about 10% appear once; the ten largest clones hold 2% to 2.5%. Time point specified: patch test 3, about 24 weeks after DPC sensitization. As for treatment: therapeutic diphenylcyclopropenone sensitization with weekly scalp DPC. Sequencing was performed on whole blood, taken in connection with sensitization to the hapten diphenylcyclopropenone (DPC). The receptor set was obtained from a woman between 50 and 59 years old with alopecia areata. Some clones in this sample may be carry-over from other donors' samples.

The chain employs TRBV21-1 and TRBJ1-5. TRBV21-1 counts as a pseudogene. CDR3 length: 17 residues. The CDR3 sequence: CASSWGAGRISNQPQHF. In DNA, the CDR3 is TGTGCCAGCAGCTGGGGAGCGGGACGGATTAGCAATCAGCCCCAGCATTTT.

The V gene is TRBV18, the J gene TRBJ1-1, with D perhaps TRBD1 (6 bases). The ends were cut back, 2 bases at V and 2 bases at J, with 12 bases in the middle. The CDR3 has 15 residues. Germline CDR1 and CDR2: KGHSH and LQKENI. The CDR3 spells CASSPVPGANTEAFF. CDR3 in DNA: TGTGCCAGCTCACCAGTTCCAGGGGCCAACACTGAAGCTTTCTTT.

The V gene is TRBV6-1, the J gene TRBJ1-1, with D possibly TRBD1 on 6 matching bases. CDR3 size: 13 residues. V dropped 2 bases and J dropped 8 bases, with 12 bases sitting between them. The germline CDR1 and CDR2 sequences are MNHNS and SASEGT. The DNA for the CDR3 is TGTGCCAGCAGTGAATCCAGGGGCGGGGAAGCTTTCTTT. This codes for CASSESRGGEAFF.

This chain links TRBV28 with TRBJ2-7; 8 nucleotides align to TRBD1. V trimming: 1 base; J trimming: 6 bases; junction bases outside the gene matches: 5. CDR3 length equals 14 residues. Germline-derived CDR1 and CDR2 are MDHEN and SYDVKM. CDR3 in amino acids: CASSLSQGVSEQYF. CDR3 nucleotide sequence: TGTGCCAGCAGTTTATCACAGGGGGTTTCCGAGCAGTACTTC.

This clonotype was recorded a few times. This chain connects TRBV9 to TRBJ2-1, with 12 bases matching TRBD2. Germline CDR1 reads SGDLS; CDR2 reads YYNGEE. Trimming at V came to 4 bases and at J to 5 bases, leaving 7 bases not matched to a gene. The CDR3 covers 16 residues. CDR3 residues: CASSPRTSGINNEQFF. The CDR3 nucleotides are TGTGCCAGCAGCCCCCGGACTAGCGGGATAAACAATGAGCAGTTCTTC. Variable domain in full (rest from reference TRBV9 and TRBJ2-1): DSGVTQTPKHLITATGQRVTLRCSPRSGDLSVYWYQQSLDQGLQFLIQYYNGEERAKGNILERFSAQQFPDLHSELNLSSLELGDSALYFCASSPRTSGINNEQFFGPGTRLTVL.

This clonotype has more than one count but fewer than ten. The J gene is TRBJ1-6, the V gene TRBV20-1; TRBD1 is a possible D gene (5 bases). Trimming cost V 6 bases and J 6 bases, with 12 bases left between them. The CDR3 is 13 amino acids. Germline CDR1 is DFQATT and CDR2 is SNEGSKA (reference sequence). Here the CDR3 DNA reads TGCAGTGCGTCGGGGGACCCTAATTCACCCCTCCACTTT. Amino acids: CSASGDPNSPLHF.

This clonotype was picked up many times. The chain employs TRBV12-3 or TRBV12-4 and TRBJ1-2, with 7 bases aligning to TRBD1. The CDR3 totals 15 residues. Germline trimming cut 2 bases from V and 5 bases from J; bases unmatched to any gene: 8. CDR3 loop: CASSLMVTGRYGYTF. DNA of the CDR3: TGTGCCAGCAGTTTAATGGTGACAGGGCGGTATGGCTACACCTTC.

This rearrangement joins TRBV21-1 to TRBJ2-1. TRBV21-1 is assigned pseudogene status. The CDR3 runs to 15 residues. The CDR3 nucleotides read TGTGCCAGCAGCAAATGTAGGTTTTGTCGCGGTGAGCAGTTCTTC. The encoded protein is CASSKCRFCRGEQFF.

This clonotype was counted only a few times. J is TRBJ2-7 and V is TRBV5-5; 7 bases are shared with TRBD2. J lost 5 bases, V lost 1 base, and 12 bases had no gene match. CDR1 and CDR2 from the germline V gene are SGHKS and YYEKEE (reference sequence). The CDR3 has 16 residues. The CDR3 here is CASSLSVAAGAHEQYF. The CDR3 nucleotides read TGTGCCAGCAGCTTGTCAGTGGCCGCGGGAGCTCACGAGCAGTACTTC.

Many counts were recorded for this clonotype. This rearrangement joins TRBV28 to TRBJ1-5; possibly TRBD1 for D (6 bases). CDR3 size: 14 residues. The germline gives CDR1 MDHEN, CDR2 SYDVKM. The ends were cut back, 7 bases at V and 0 bases at J, with 10 bases in the middle. The CDR3 sequence is CASMRDISNQPQHF. In DNA, the CDR3 is TGTGCCAGCATGCGGGACATTAGCAATCAGCCCCAGCATTTT.

This clonotype was counted many times. V is TRBV7-2 and J is TRBJ2-6; 7 bases fit TRBD1. This CDR3 is built from 14 residues. Trimming cost V 4 bases and J 5 bases; bases outside gene matches: 2. CDR1 SGHTA and CDR2 FQGNSA come from the germline V gene. This CDR3 is CASSSGQRANVLTF. The CDR3 DNA follows: TGTGCCAGCAGCTCGGGACAGCGGGCCAACGTCCTGACTTTC.

The table lists this clonotype with many counts. CDR3 sequence: CAIGQAYEQYF. The CDR3 DNA follows: TGTGCCATCGGACAGGCCTACGAGCAGTACTTC. The chain has TRBV6-2 or TRBV6-3 and TRBJ2-7; 7 nucleotides match TRBD1. This CDR3 region has 11 residues. J gave up 2 bases and V 10 bases, and 2 bases lay outside the gene matches. From germline, CDR1 is MNHEY and CDR2 SVGEGT.

The V call is TRBV28, the J call TRBJ2-1; 10 bases are shared with TRBD1. Per the germline V gene, CDR1 is MDHEN and CDR2 is SYDVKM. Trimming cost V 0 bases and J 9 bases; bases outside gene matches: 14. The CDR3 length is 18 residues. The CDR3 coding sequence is TGTGCCAGCAGTTTATGGGGACAGGGGCTAGGGTCGGGGGGTGAGCAGTTCTTC. As protein: CASSLWGQGLGSGGEQFF.

For this clonotype: A much larger clone lies one base from this, so it may be a read error. J is TRBJ1-2 and V is TRBV13; maybe TRBD1 (6 bases). Deletions cut 4 bases from V and 8 bases from J, with 17 bases between. Germline-derived CDR1 and CDR2 are PRHDT and FYEKMQ (reference sequence). The CDR3 is 14 amino acids. The CDR3 loop is CASSSEQGAEGYTF. The CDR3 bases are TGTGCCAGCAGCTCGGAACAGGGAGCGGAGGGCTACACCTTC.

This clonotype occurred a few times. V and J are TRBV7-9 and TRBJ2-7; weak D call: TRBD2 (6 bases). The CDR3 has 14 amino acids. Deletions cut 5 bases from V and 0 bases from J, with 11 bases between. Germline CDR1 and CDR2: SEHNR and FQNEAQ (reference sequence). CDR3 sequence: CASSMGRSSYEQYF. The CDR3 coding sequence is TGTGCCAGCAGCATGGGGAGGAGCTCCTACGAGCAGTACTTC.

At least ten counts were recorded for this clonotype. This chain joins TRBV28 and TRBJ2-5; perhaps D is TRBD1 or TRBD2 (6 bases each). The germline V gene encodes CDR1 MDHEN and CDR2 SYDVKM. This CDR3 has 13 residues. V shed 7 bases and J shed 5 bases, with 14 bases lying between them. The CDR3 region has the DNA TGTGCCAGCAAGGGGGGTAGGTCGGAGACCCAGTACTTC. Translating it yields CASKGGRSETQYF. The whole variable domain, filled in from reference TRBV28 and TRBJ2-5, reads DVKVTQSSRYLVKRTGEKVFLECVQDMDHENMFWYRQDPGLGLRLIYFSYDVKMKEKGDIPEGYSVSREKKERFSLILESASTNQTSMYLCASKGGRSETQYFGPGTRLLVL.

This clonotype was counted between two and nine times. The chain has TRBV27 and TRBJ2-7; perhaps TRBD2 as D (7 bases). The V gene lost 9 bases and the J gene lost 6 bases, with 12 bases spanning the gap. The CDR3 runs 11 residues. Germline loops: CDR1 MNHEY, CDR2 SMNVEV (reference sequence). The CDR3 sequence is CASGGGREQYF. The CDR3 region has the DNA TGTGCCAGTGGGGGGGGCCGCGAGCAGTACTTC.

This clonotype was seen more than once but under ten times. The chain combines TRBV6-5 with TRBJ2-3; 11 bases fit TRBD2. CDR3 length: 16 residues. The J segment lost 0 bases and the V segment lost 7 bases, leaving 6 bases of the junction unmatched. CDR1 is MNHEY and CDR2 is SVGAGI in the germline V gene. The CDR3 here is CASIETSGASTDTQYF. Written as DNA, the CDR3 is TGTGCCAGCATAGAGACTAGCGGGGCCAGCACAGATACGCAGTATTTT.

This clonotype was counted between two and nine times. The chain carries TRBV4-2 and TRBJ1-3, with D perhaps matching TRBD1 (5 bases). The CDR3 extends over 15 amino acids. Between the trimmed V and J ends, which lost 0 bases and 3 bases, there was a span of 9 bases. Germline V CDR1 and CDR2: LGHNA, YNFKEQ. The chain's CDR3 is CASSQEKGLGNTIYF. The CDR3 DNA is TGTGCCAGCAGCCAAGAGAAGGGGCTTGGAAACACCATATATTTT.

This clonotype appeared a few times. V is TRBV13 and J is TRBJ2-7, with 7 bases that match TRBD1. V was pared by 4 bases and J by 0 bases, with 3 bases of the junction left unmatched. CDR1 is PRHDT, CDR2 FYEKMQ, per germline (reference sequence). The CDR3 length is 14 residues. CDR3 DNA: TGTGCCAGCAGCTACCGGGACAGCTCCTACGAGCAGTACTTC. Its protein is CASSYRDSSYEQYF.

The chain links TRBV23-1 to TRBJ2-6, with 8 bases fitting TRBD1. TRBV23-1 carries the ORF label, with uncertain function. The CDR3 extends over 20 amino acids. V dropped 2 bases and J dropped 2; count of bases not matched to a gene: 14. The CDR3 bases are TGCGCCAGCAGTCAACCCGTTGGACAGGGTATTGTCGCTGGGGCCAACGTCCTGACTTTC. Amino acids: CASSQPVGQGIVAGANVLTF.

This clonotype was observed a few times. The chain joins TRBV6-2 or TRBV6-3 to TRBJ2-7; no clear D. The CDR3 sequence is 12 residues long. The V end was cut by 0 bases, the J end by 6 bases, with 6 bases between. Germline loops: CDR1 MNHEY, CDR2 SVGEGT. The CDR3 DNA is TGTGCCAGCAGTTACTCCTGGACCGAGCAGTACTTC. Encoded protein: CASSYSWTEQYF.

This clonotype was recorded a few times. This chain joins TRBV6-6 and TRBJ1-5, with a tentative D call TRBD1 (5 bases). Trimming left V 8 bases short and J 6 bases short, with 11 bases between. Germline CDR1 is MNHNY and CDR2 is SVGAGI (reference sequence). CDR3 size: 12 residues. The CDR3 region is CASSQGPQPQHF. The CDR3 region has the DNA TGTGCCAGCTCCCAGGGACCTCAGCCCCAGCATTTT.

The J gene is TRBJ1-5, the V gene TRBV28; TRBD1 is a possible D gene (6 bases). The V gene lost 6 bases and the J gene lost 1 base, with 10 bases spanning the gap. The CDR3 totals 14 residues. Germline-derived CDR1 and CDR2 are MDHEN and SYDVKM. CDR3 in amino acids: CASSRTESNQPQHF. The CDR3 bases are TGTGCCAGCAGCCGGACAGAGAGCAATCAGCCCCAGCATTTT.

This clonotype was observed a few times. This chain joins TRBV6-2 or TRBV6-3 and TRBJ2-3, with D possibly TRBD2 on 6 matching bases. The CDR3 has 15 residues. The ends were cut back, 2 bases at V and 1 base at J, with 10 bases in the middle. CDR1 and CDR2 (germline): MNHEY, SVGEGT. The CDR3 region is CASSYGGIGTDTQYF. CDR3 DNA sequence: TGTGCCAGCAGTTACGGAGGGATCGGCACAGATACGCAGTATTTT.